The 28 T cell receptor beta chains reported below all come from one sample, sequenced in a study of control samples from healthy donors and cancer patients. Measured with immunoSEQ multiplex PCR; TCRdb has only the in-frame clones, and not every one. The sample holds 150,000 or so clones, roughly 88% seen once. The sample comprised blood. The source of these receptors is a young woman in good health.

The chain employs TRBV11-2 and TRBJ1-2; no reliable D call. V lost 5 bases, J lost 4 bases, and 11 bases lay in between. Per the germline V gene, CDR1 is SGHAT and CDR2 is FQNNGV. This CDR3 contains 13 residues. The CDR3 loop reads CASSNPLGYGYTF. In DNA, the CDR3 is TGTGCCAGCAGCAATCCACTCGGCTATGGCTACACCTTC.

V gene TRBV24-1 combines with J gene TRBJ2-5; tentatively, D is TRBD2 (6 bases). CDR1 and CDR2 from the germline V gene are KGHDR and SFDVKD. The CDR3 is made up of 13 amino acids. Trimming removed 7 bases at V and 5 bases at J, with 13 bases between. The CDR3 DNA follows: TGTGCCACCAGGGGTTCCGGAGGGGAGACCCAGTACTTC. Amino acids: CATRGSGGETQYF.

The chain has TRBV5-5 and TRBJ2-7; 11 bases are a match to TRBD1. V shed 3 bases and J 3 bases; nucleotides not matched to a gene: 8. Looked up from germline, CDR1 is SGHKS and CDR2 is YYEKEE (reference sequence). The CDR3 is 16 residues long. CDR3 loop: CASSWALGTGGYEQYF. The CDR3 coding sequence is TGTGCCAGCAGCTGGGCCCTCGGGACAGGGGGCTACGAGCAGTACTTC.

V usage is TRBV3-1 (or the pseudogene TRBV3-2) and J usage is TRBJ1-2; D gene uncertain. The CDR3 has 15 amino acids. Per the germline V gene, CDR1 is LGHDT and CDR2 is YNNKEL (reference sequence). V was pared by 4 bases and J by 4 bases, with 16 bases between. In DNA, the CDR3 is TGTGCCAGCAGCCTTCACAAAAGCCGGATCTATGGCTACACCTTC. Its protein product is CASSLHKSRIYGYTF.

V is TRBV6-6 and J is TRBJ1-3, with 8 positions matching TRBD1. V shed 7 bases, J shed 4 bases, and the junction held 12 bases outside the gene matches. CDR3 length equals 16 residues. The germline V gene encodes CDR1 MNHNY and CDR2 SVGAGI (reference sequence). CDR3 amino acids: CASNPGQVPGGNTIYF. The CDR3 bases are TGTGCCAGCAACCCGGGACAGGTTCCGGGGGGAAACACCATATATTTT.

This clone was found once. The rearrangement joins TRBV7-2 to TRBJ1-1, with 7 bases aligning to TRBD1. The CDR3 is made up of 17 amino acids. Germline-derived CDR1 and CDR2 are SGHTA and FQGNSA. After removal of 4 bases from V and 6 bases from J, the junction contained 17 bases not matched to a gene. Here the CDR3 reads CASSSGGKGAFGPEAFF. CDR3 DNA: TGTGCCAGCAGCTCCGGGGGGAAGGGGGCCTTTGGACCTGAAGCTTTCTTT.

V gene TRBV9 combines with J gene TRBJ2-7, with TRBD1 identical over 10 bases. This CDR3 has 15 amino acids. Trimming cost V 3 bases and J 4 bases; bases outside gene matches: 7. The germline gives CDR1 SGDLS, CDR2 YYNGEE. CDR3 protein: CASSGRQGANYEQYF. The CDR3 region has the DNA TGTGCCAGCAGCGGTCGACAGGGGGCGAATTACGAGCAGTACTTC.

The chain combines TRBV2 with TRBJ2-7, with 8 bases matching TRBD2. Germline CDR1 and CDR2: SNHLY and FYNNEI. V shed 11 bases, J shed 2 bases, and the junction held 5 bases outside the gene matches. CDR3 size: 12 residues. Here the CDR3 DNA reads TGTGCCGGATCGGGACTAGCCTACGAGCAGTACTTC. This gives the protein CAGSGLAYEQYF. Together with reference TRBV2 and TRBJ2-7, the CDR3 gives the full variable domain: EPEVTQTPSHQVTQMGQEVILRCVPISNHLYFYWYRQILGQKVEFLVSFYNNEISEKSEIFDDQFSVERPDGSNFTLKIRSTKLEDSAMYFCAGSGLAYEQYFGPGTRLTVT.

Only a few counts were recorded for this clone. The chain combines TRBV15 with TRBJ2-7; TRBD2 is a possible D gene (5 bases). Germline V lookup: CDR1 LNHNV, CDR2 YYDKDF (reference sequence). Between the trimmed V and J ends, which lost 0 bases and 3 bases, there was a span of 12 bases. The CDR3 runs 15 residues. CDR3 coding DNA: TGTGCCACCAGCAGAGATCAGGCCGCGGGCTACGAGCAGTACTTC. Protein product: CATSRDQAAGYEQYF.

V is TRBV7-8 and J is TRBJ1-5; 9 nucleotides match TRBD1. Germline values: CDR1 SGHVS, CDR2 FQNEAQ. J lost 4 bases, V lost 5 bases, and 3 bases had no gene match. The CDR3 is 14 amino acids. This CDR3 is CASSTDRGNQPQHF. The CDR3 coding sequence is TGTGCCAGCAGCACCGACAGGGGGAATCAGCCCCAGCATTTT. The whole variable domain, filled in from reference TRBV7-8 and TRBJ1-5, reads GAGVSQSPRYKVAKRGQDVALRCDPISGHVSLFWYQQALGQGPEFLTYFQNEAQLDKSGLPSDRFFAERPEGSVSTLKIQRTQQEDSAVYLCASSTDRGNQPQHFGDGTRLSIL.

A few counts support this clone. The chain employs TRBV14 and TRBJ2-3; D is uncertain. Germline V gene data show CDR1 as SGHDN and CDR2 as FVKESK. The V end was cut by 1 base, the J end by 1 base, with 15 bases between. This CDR3 contains 17 residues. As DNA, the CDR3 is TGTGCCAGCAGCCAAGCCCCTGGCGGCCGCCGCACAGATACGCAGTATTTT. This encodes CASSQAPGGRRTDTQYF. Full variable domain (missing parts from reference TRBV14 and TRBJ2-3): EAGVTQFPSHSVIEKGQTVTLRCDPISGHDNLYWYRRVMGKEIKFLLHFVKESKQDESGMPNNRFLAERTGGTYSTLKVQPAELEDSGVYFCASSQAPGGRRTDTQYFGPGTRLTVL.

This clone was picked up a small number of times. The V and J genes are TRBV5-5 and TRBJ1-6; TRBD1 agrees at 9 bases. The CDR3 runs to 17 residues. Per the germline V gene, CDR1 is SGHKS and CDR2 is YYEKEE (reference sequence). Losses at the gene ends were 3 bases for V and 5 bases for J; bases not matched to a gene: 9. The CDR3 nucleotides are TGTGCCAGCAGCTCTATACAGGGGGCTGGTAATAATTCACCCCTCCACTTT. Amino acids: CASSSIQGAGNNSPLHF.

The J gene is TRBJ2-3, the V gene TRBV6-2 or TRBV6-3, with TRBD2 matching 12 bases. The junction had 3 bases not matched to a gene; V was cut back by 4 bases and J by 1 base. This CDR3 has 16 amino acids. Germline values: CDR1 MNHEY, CDR2 SVGEGT. The CDR3 spells CASSFTSGRRTDTQYF. DNA for the CDR3: TGTGCCAGCAGTTTCACTAGCGGGAGGCGCACAGATACGCAGTATTTT.

The rearrangement joins TRBV3-1 (or the pseudogene TRBV3-2) to TRBJ2-1, with D perhaps TRBD2 (6 bases). The germline gives CDR1 LGHDT, CDR2 YNNKEL (reference sequence). The CDR3 sequence is 15 residues long. V lost 5 bases and J lost 7, with 18 bases in between. This CDR3 is CASSAPGTRGNEQFF. CDR3 bases: TGTGCCAGCAGCGCACCGGGAACACGGGGGAATGAGCAGTTCTTC.

The rearrangement joins TRBV19 to TRBJ2-1; 7 bases are shared with TRBD2. Trimming took 3 bases from V and 3 from J; bases not matched to a gene: 5. The CDR3 is made up of 15 amino acids. Germline CDR1 reads LNHDA; CDR2 reads SQIVND (reference sequence). The CDR3 reads CASSMGSGDYNEQFF. For the CDR3, the DNA is TGTGCCAGTAGTATGGGCAGCGGGGACTACAATGAGCAGTTCTTC.

The V call is TRBV5-1, the J call TRBJ1-5; 9 bases line up with TRBD1. Germline V gives CDR1 SGHRS, CDR2 YFSETQ. This CDR3 has 15 amino acids. The trim removed 4 bases at V and 7 bases at J, leaving 9 bases unmatched. The chain's CDR3 is CASSPKTGGDQPQHF. The CDR3 DNA follows: TGCGCCAGCAGCCCGAAGACAGGGGGAGACCAGCCCCAGCATTTT.

The chain is built from TRBV7-9 and TRBJ1-4; 7 positions match TRBD1. Germline lookup yields CDR1 SEHNR and CDR2 FQNEAQ (reference sequence). With V trimmed by 2 bases and J by 4 bases, 10 bases remained unmatched. The CDR3 is made up of 17 amino acids. The CDR3 nucleotides are TGTGCCAGCAGCTTAACCCGTCCGGGACAGCGTAATGAAAAACTGTTTTTT. Residues: CASSLTRPGQRNEKLFF.

The rearrangement links TRBV11-2 to TRBJ2-5; 8 positions match TRBD1. The CDR3 is made up of 15 amino acids. Per germline, CDR1 SGHAT and CDR2 FQNNGV. Trimming took 6 bases from V and 1 from J; bases not matched to a gene: 7. Here the CDR3 reads CASRPQTGGQETQYF. The CDR3 DNA sequence: TGTGCCAGCAGACCACAAACAGGGGGCCAAGAGACCCAGTACTTC.

The rearrangement joins TRBV28 to TRBJ2-3; no firm D call. V lost 10 bases to trimming and J lost 0 bases, with 14 bases between them. The CDR3 contains 14 residues. Germline V lookup: CDR1 MDHEN, CDR2 SYDVKM. The CDR3 DNA sequence: TGTGCCATCGGACGCCCTATCAGCACAGATACGCAGTATTTT. Residues: CAIGRPISTDTQYF.

This clone occurred once. The chain couples TRBV10-2 to TRBJ2-7, with 8 bases aligning to TRBD2. Trimming at V came to 0 bases and at J to 0 bases, leaving 1 base not matched to a gene. Germline CDR1 reads WSHSY; CDR2 reads SAAADI. This CDR3 has 15 residues. CDR3 coding DNA: TGCGCCAGCAGTGAGTCAGCGGGGGCCTCCTACGAGCAGTACTTC. It translates to CASSESAGASYEQYF.

This chain connects TRBV27 to TRBJ2-2; perhaps TRBD1 as D (5 bases). This CDR3 comprises 15 residues. In germline, CDR1 is MNHEY, CDR2 SMNVEV (reference sequence). V was trimmed by 3 bases and J by 0 bases, leaving 8 bases between them. CDR3 residues: CASSLRTSNTGELFF. CDR3 nucleotide sequence: TGTGCCAGCAGTTTGAGGACATCGAACACCGGGGAGCTGTTTTTT.

V gene TRBV3-1 (or the pseudogene TRBV3-2) combines with J gene TRBJ2-1; D is perhaps TRBD1 (5 bases). Trimming removed 3 bases from V and 0 bases from J, with 9 bases in between. The germline gives CDR1 LGHDT, CDR2 YNNKEL (reference sequence). The CDR3 runs 15 residues. CDR3 in amino acids: CASSQGHNSYNEQFF. The CDR3 region has the DNA TGTGCCAGCAGCCAGGGGCACAACTCCTACAATGAGCAGTTCTTC.

This clone was detected once. The chain combines TRBV6-4 with TRBJ2-1, with TRBD2 matching 8 bases. The CDR3 has 14 residues. Germline V CDR1 and CDR2: MRHNA, SNTAGT. The junction had 6 bases not matched to a gene; V was cut back by 9 bases and J by 2 bases. The CDR3 sequence is CARLPTSAYNEQFF. DNA of the CDR3: TGTGCCAGGCTCCCGACTAGCGCCTACAATGAGCAGTTCTTC.

In this sample, this clone turned up a few times. This rearrangement joins TRBV13 to TRBJ2-1; 11 nucleotides line up with TRBD2. The germline CDR1 and CDR2 sequences are PRHDT and FYEKMQ (reference sequence). V lost 5 bases to trimming and J lost 0 bases; unmatched junction nucleotides: 9. This CDR3 contains 18 residues. CDR3 in DNA: TGTGCCAGCAGCAGAGGGACTAGCGGACAAGTCTCCTACAATGAGCAGTTCTTC. As protein: CASSRGTSGQVSYNEQFF.

This chain joins TRBV19 and TRBJ1-6; weak D call: TRBD1 (5 bases). This CDR3 spans 15 amino acids. Germline V gene sequence: CDR1 LNHDA, CDR2 SQIVND (reference sequence). Deletions cut 2 bases from V and 8 bases from J, with 13 bases between. The CDR3: CASSIRGVRDSPLHF. The DNA for the CDR3 is TGTGCCAGTAGTATACGAGGGGTGCGGGATTCACCCCTCCACTTT.

The V and J genes are TRBV30 and TRBJ2-1; TRBD1 matches 8 bases. Trimming cost V 2 bases and J 7 bases; bases outside gene matches: 7. Germline CDR1 is GTSNPN and CDR2 is SVGIG (reference sequence). The length of the CDR3 is 14 residues. CDR3 coding DNA: TGTGCCTGGAGTAGACAGGGGATTGGGAATGAGCAGTTCTTC. It specifies CAWSRQGIGNEQFF.

This chain links TRBV6-5 with TRBJ1-1, with 10 bases lining up with TRBD1. V trimming: 3 bases; J trimming: 10 bases; junction bases outside the gene matches: 2. The CDR3 runs to 12 residues. Germline V gives CDR1 MNHEY, CDR2 SVGAGI. The CDR3 sequence: CASSYRQGAAFF. CDR3 sequence (DNA): TGTGCCAGCAGTTATCGACAGGGGGCAGCTTTCTTT.

The chain uses TRBV5-4 and TRBJ1-1, with 8 bases identical to TRBD1. CDR1 SGHNT and CDR2 YYREEE come from the germline V gene (reference sequence). Unmatched junction bases numbered 6, after V lost 4 bases and J lost 1 base. CDR3 length: 15 residues. Here the CDR3 DNA reads TGTGCCAGCAGCGCCTGGACAGGGAAGAACACTGAAGCTTTCTTT. The encoded protein is CASSAWTGKNTEAFF.